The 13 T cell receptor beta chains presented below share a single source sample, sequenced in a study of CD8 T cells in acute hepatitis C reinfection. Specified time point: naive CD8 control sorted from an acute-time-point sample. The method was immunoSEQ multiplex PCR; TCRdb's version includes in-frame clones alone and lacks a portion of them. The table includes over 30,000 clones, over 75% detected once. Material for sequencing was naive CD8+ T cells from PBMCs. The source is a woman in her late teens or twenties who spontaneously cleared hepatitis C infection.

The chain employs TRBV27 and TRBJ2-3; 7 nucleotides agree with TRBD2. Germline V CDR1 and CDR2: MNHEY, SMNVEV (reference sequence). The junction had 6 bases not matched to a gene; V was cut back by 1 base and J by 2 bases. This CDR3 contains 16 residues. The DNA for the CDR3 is TGTGCCAGCAGTTTATGGGTGGGAGGGCCCACAGATACGCAGTATTTT. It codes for CASSLWVGGPTDTQYF.

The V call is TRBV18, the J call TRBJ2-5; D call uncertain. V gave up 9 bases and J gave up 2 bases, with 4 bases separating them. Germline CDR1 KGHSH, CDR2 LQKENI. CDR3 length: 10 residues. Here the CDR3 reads CASGQETQYF. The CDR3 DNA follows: TGTGCCAGTGGACAAGAGACCCAGTACTTC.

This chain's CDR3 is CASTPVGWETQYF. For the CDR3, the DNA is TGTGCCAGCACCCCAGTGGGATGGGAGACCCAGTACTTC. The V gene is TRBV6-5, the J gene TRBJ2-5, with no clear D. The ends were cut back, 7 bases at V and 5 bases at J, with 14 bases in the middle. The CDR3 covers 13 residues. Germline V gene lookup returns CDR1 MNHEY and CDR2 SVGAGI.

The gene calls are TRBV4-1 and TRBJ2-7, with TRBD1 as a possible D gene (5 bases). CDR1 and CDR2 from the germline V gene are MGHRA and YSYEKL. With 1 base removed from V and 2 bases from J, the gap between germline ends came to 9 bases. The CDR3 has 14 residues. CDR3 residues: CASSQARQPYEQYF. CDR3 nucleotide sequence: TGCGCCAGCAGCCAAGCGAGACAGCCCTACGAGCAGTACTTC.

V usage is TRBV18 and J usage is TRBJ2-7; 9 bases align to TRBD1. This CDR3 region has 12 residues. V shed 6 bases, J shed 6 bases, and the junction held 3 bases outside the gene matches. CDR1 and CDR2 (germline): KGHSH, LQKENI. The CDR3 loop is CASSETGGEQYF. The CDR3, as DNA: TGTGCCAGCTCCGAGACAGGGGGCGAGCAGTACTTC.

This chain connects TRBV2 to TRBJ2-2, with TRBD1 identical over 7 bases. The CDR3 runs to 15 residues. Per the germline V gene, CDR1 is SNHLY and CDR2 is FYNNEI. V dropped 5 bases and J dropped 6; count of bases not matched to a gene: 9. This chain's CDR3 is CASSSPGQSPGELFF. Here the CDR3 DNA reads TGTGCCAGCAGTTCACCGGGACAGTCGCCCGGGGAGCTGTTTTTT. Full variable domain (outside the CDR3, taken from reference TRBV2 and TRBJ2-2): EPEVTQTPSHQVTQMGQEVILRCVPISNHLYFYWYRQILGQKVEFLVSFYNNEISEKSEIFDDQFSVERPDGSNFTLKIRSTKLEDSAMYFCASSSPGQSPGELFFGEGSRLTVL.

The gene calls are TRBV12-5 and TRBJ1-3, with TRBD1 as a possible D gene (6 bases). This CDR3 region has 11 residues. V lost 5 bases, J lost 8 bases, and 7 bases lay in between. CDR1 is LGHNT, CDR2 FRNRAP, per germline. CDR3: CASGQGYTIYF. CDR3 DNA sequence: TGTGCTAGTGGTCAGGGGTACACCATATATTTT.

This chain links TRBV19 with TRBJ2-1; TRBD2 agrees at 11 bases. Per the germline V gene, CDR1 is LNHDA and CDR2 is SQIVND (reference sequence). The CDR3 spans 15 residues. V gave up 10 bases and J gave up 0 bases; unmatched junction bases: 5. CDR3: CAISTSGSSYNEQFF. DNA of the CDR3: TGTGCCATTTCAACTAGCGGGAGCTCCTACAATGAGCAGTTCTTC.

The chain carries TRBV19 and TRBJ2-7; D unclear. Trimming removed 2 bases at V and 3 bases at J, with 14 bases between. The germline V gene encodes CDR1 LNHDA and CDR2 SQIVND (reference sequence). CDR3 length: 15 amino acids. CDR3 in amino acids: CASSISVASFYEQYF. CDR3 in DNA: TGTGCCAGTAGTATATCGGTCGCTAGTTTCTACGAGCAGTACTTC.

This CDR3 is CASSGTSGTYEQYF. The CDR3 nucleotides read TGTGCCAGTAGCGGGACTAGCGGGACCTACGAGCAGTACTTC. The chain combines TRBV19 with TRBJ2-7; 13 bases fit TRBD2. The CDR3 spans 14 residues. After removal of 6 bases from V and 2 bases from J, the junction contained 1 base not matched to a gene. Germline V gene sequence: CDR1 LNHDA, CDR2 SQIVND (reference sequence).

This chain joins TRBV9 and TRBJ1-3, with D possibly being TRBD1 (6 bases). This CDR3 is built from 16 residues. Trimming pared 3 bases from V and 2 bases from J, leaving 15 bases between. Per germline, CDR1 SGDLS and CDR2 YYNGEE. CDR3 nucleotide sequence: TGTGCCAGCAGCGAACGACAGGACGAGGCTGGAAACACCATATATTTT. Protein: CASSERQDEAGNTIYF.

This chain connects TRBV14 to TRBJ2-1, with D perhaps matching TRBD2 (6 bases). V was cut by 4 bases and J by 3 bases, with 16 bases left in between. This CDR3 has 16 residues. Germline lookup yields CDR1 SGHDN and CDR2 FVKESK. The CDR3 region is CASSPRGREIYNEQFF. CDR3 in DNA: TGTGCCAGCAGCCCACGGGGACGGGAGATCTACAATGAGCAGTTCTTC.

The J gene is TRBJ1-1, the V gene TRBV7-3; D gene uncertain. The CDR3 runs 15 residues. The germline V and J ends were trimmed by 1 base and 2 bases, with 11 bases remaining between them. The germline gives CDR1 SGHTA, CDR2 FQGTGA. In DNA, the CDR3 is TGTGCCAGCAGCTTAATATATGACCGCAACACTGAAGCTTTCTTT. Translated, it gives CASSLIYDRNTEAFF. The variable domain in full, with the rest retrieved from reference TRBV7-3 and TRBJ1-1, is GAGVSQTPSNKVTEKGKYVELRCDPISGHTALYWYRQSLGQGPEFLIYFQGTGAADDSGLPNDRFFAVRPEGSVSTLKIQRTERGDSAVYLCASSLIYDRNTEAFFGQGTRLTVV.